These 17 T cell receptor beta chains came from one sample sequenced in a study of human T cells and chemical hapten exposure. Described time point: patch test 1, 2 weeks after DPC sensitization. Treatment described: therapeutic diphenylcyclopropenone sensitization with weekly scalp DPC. TCRdb reprocessed the RACE reads via MiXCR and lists one record per CDR3 protein. The sample consists of roughly 98,000 distinct CDR3 sequences, around an eighth of them appearing once. Sequences were derived from whole blood, sampled in connection with sensitization to the hapten diphenylcyclopropenone (DPC). The receptors shown here come from a woman aged 40 to 55 with alopecia areata. Some clones in this sample may be carry-over from other donors' samples.

The chain has TRBV11-1 and TRBJ2-1, with D possibly TRBD2 on 5 matching bases. Germline CDR1 is SGHAT and CDR2 is FQDESV (reference sequence). The CDR3 spans 11 residues. V lost 5 bases to trimming and J lost 7 bases, with 6 bases between them. Here the CDR3 reads CASSRTNEQFF. In DNA form, the CDR3 reads TGTGCCAGCAGCCGGACTAATGAGCAGTTCTTC.

This clonotype showed up many times. CDR3 region: CAISESAGTGANVLTF. CDR3 sequence (DNA): TGTGCCATCAGTGAGTCGGCAGGTACCGGGGCCAACGTCCTGACTTTC. The V call is TRBV10-3, the J call TRBJ2-6, with D uncertain. V shed 0 bases and J shed 4 bases, with 10 bases lying between them. Germline CDR1 is ENHRY and CDR2 is SYGVKD. The length of the CDR3 is 16 residues.

This clonotype was observed many times. CDR3 in DNA: TGTGCCAGCAGCCGAACGTGGGGGGAGACCCAGTACTTC. This sequence encodes CASSRTWGETQYF. The chain uses TRBV7-3 and TRBJ2-5; D could derive from TRBD1 or TRBD2 (5 bases each). V lost 5 bases to trimming and J lost 5 bases, with 12 bases between them. CDR1 SGHTA and CDR2 FQGTGA come from the germline V gene. The CDR3 totals 13 residues.

The V call is TRBV7-9, the J call TRBJ1-5; the D gene is possibly TRBD1 (5 bases). This CDR3 has 13 residues. Germline CDR1 is SEHNR and CDR2 is FQNEAQ (reference sequence). V dropped 6 bases and J dropped 4 bases, with 10 bases sitting between them. CDR3 sequence: CASSLQANQPQHF. In DNA form, the CDR3 reads TGTGCCAGCAGTTTACAGGCTAATCAGCCCCAGCATTTT.

The chain uses TRBV7-3 and TRBJ2-5; 7 nucleotides agree with TRBD2. Per germline, CDR1 SGHTA and CDR2 FQGTGA. Trimming at V came to 5 bases and at J to 3 bases, leaving 3 bases not matched to a gene. The CDR3 runs to 13 residues. The CDR3, as DNA: TGTGCCAGCAGCCTCACTAGCGAAGAGACCCAGTACTTC. Its translation: CASSLTSEETQYF. Filled out from reference TRBV7-3 and TRBJ2-5, the complete variable domain reads GAGVSQTPSNKVTEKGKYVELRCDPISGHTALYWYRQSLGQGPEFLIYFQGTGAADDSGLPNDRFFAVRPEGSVSTLKIQRTERGDSAVYLCASSLTSEETQYFGPGTRLLVL.

The chain employs TRBV28 and TRBJ1-5; 7 nucleotides match TRBD1. Germline assignment: CDR1 MDHEN and CDR2 SYDVKM. There are 13 residues in the CDR3. The CDR3 is CVFWTGINQPQHF. In DNA, the CDR3 is TGTGTCTTTTGGACAGGCATCAATCAGCCCCAGCATTTT.

The chain employs TRBV12-3 or TRBV12-4 and TRBJ1-1; D unresolved. Deletions cut 7 bases from V and 11 bases from J, with 11 bases between. The CDR3 has 10 amino acids. The CDR3 region is CASISGLAFF. In nucleotides, the CDR3 is TGTGCCAGCATATCAGGTCTTGCTTTCTTT.

The J gene is TRBJ2-5, the V gene TRBV29-1; perhaps TRBD2 as D (5 bases). Germline V gene lookup returns CDR1 SQVTM and CDR2 ANQGSEA. The CDR3 contains 12 residues. Deletions cut 4 bases from V and 5 bases from J, with 11 bases between. Written as DNA, the CDR3 is TGCAGCGTTGGAGGGAAACGGGAGACCCAGTACTTC. Translation: CSVGGKRETQYF.

This clonotype was counted only a few times. The chain employs TRBV30 and TRBJ2-7, with TRBD1 as a possible D gene (6 bases). Germline values: CDR1 GTSNPN, CDR2 SVGIG (reference sequence). The CDR3 has 13 amino acids. V lost 1 base to trimming and J lost 4 bases, with 11 bases between them. The CDR3 loop is CAWSALQGYEQYF. In nucleotides, the CDR3 is TGTGCCTGGAGTGCCCTACAGGGTTACGAGCAGTACTTC.

V gene TRBV4-1 combines with J gene TRBJ1-4, with 8 bases that match TRBD1. V shed 4 bases and J 0 bases; nucleotides not matched to a gene: 10. The CDR3 is 18 amino acids. CDR1 and CDR2 from the germline V gene are MGHRA and YSYEKL. CDR3 sequence reads: CASSPMGQAFATNEKLFF. The CDR3 DNA sequence: TGCGCCAGCAGCCCCATGGGACAGGCTTTTGCAACTAATGAAAAACTGTTTTTT.

This clonotype showed up just a few times. The V gene is TRBV28, the J gene TRBJ1-2; tentatively, D is TRBD1 (5 bases). CDR1 is MDHEN and CDR2 is SYDVKM in the germline V gene. V was clipped by 5 bases and J by 6 bases, with 13 bases between them. This CDR3 spans 13 amino acids. The CDR3, as DNA: TGTGCCAGCAGTCGCCACCAGGGCCATGGCTACACCTTC. Residues: CASSRHQGHGYTF.

This clonotype appeared many times. V and J are TRBV18 and TRBJ1-1; D is perhaps TRBD1 (6 bases). Germline values: CDR1 KGHSH, CDR2 LQKENI. The germline V and J ends were trimmed by 3 bases and 4 bases, with 12 bases remaining between them. The CDR3 runs 14 residues. The CDR3 DNA reads TGTGCCAGCTCACCGACAGGTACGGTCACTGAAGCTTTCTTT. Residues: CASSPTGTVTEAFF.

The chain is built from TRBV12-3 or TRBV12-4 and TRBJ2-1; no clear D gene. The V end was cut by 5 bases, the J end by 7 bases, with 21 bases between. The CDR3 loop spans 16 amino acids. The CDR3 DNA is TGTGCCAGCAGTCTCCTCGCCAATGCGCGGAGAAATGAGCAGTTCTTC. Translating gives CASSLLANARRNEQFF.

About this clonotype itself: No conserved phenylalanine or tryptophan is present at the end of the CDR3, so a read error is the likely explanation. The limits of the CDR3 on the DNA are not certain, so only TCRdb's listed CDR3 is given. The chain is built from TRBV28 and TRBJ2-3; the table assigns TRBD2, which was not confirmed against the DNA. Germline CDR1 is MDHEN and CDR2 is SYDVKM. The CDR3 has 13 amino acids, counting both end residues. The CDR3 here is CASSSRLAGAPPV.

This clonotype was seen more than once but under ten times. V gene TRBV12-3 or TRBV12-4 combines with J gene TRBJ1-6, with D tentatively TRBD1 (5 bases). V was trimmed by 6 bases and J by 10 bases, leaving 13 bases between them. This CDR3 spans 13 amino acids. The CDR3 here is CASRGLQDSPLHF. CDR3 sequence (DNA): TGTGCCAGCAGGGGGTTACAGGACTCACCCCTCCACTTT.

The chain links TRBV7-8 to TRBJ2-7, with 9 nucleotides matching TRBD1. V shed 5 bases, J shed 7 bases, and the junction held 12 bases outside the gene matches. CDR3 length: 15 residues. Germline V gene data show CDR1 as SGHVS and CDR2 as FQNEAQ. CDR3 nucleotide sequence: TGTGCCAGCAGCATGAAACGGGACAGGGTCGGGGAGCAGTACTTC. Its protein product is CASSMKRDRVGEQYF.

V gene TRBV21-1 combines with J gene TRBJ2-2; TRBD2 reflects the table's D call only, with no check against the DNA. TRBV21-1 is a documented pseudogene. There are 19 residues in the CDR3. The CDR3 loop reads CASSLQPGLAGTNTGELFF. The CDR3 bases are TGTGCCAGCAGCCTGCAGCCGGGACTAGCGGGCACGAACACCGGGGAGCTGTTTTTT.